This T cell receptor beta chain was profiled in a study of cytomegalovirus exposure and HLA in healthy donors. The study's findings and limits: The authors listed 150 to 200 TCR beta chains as cytomegalovirus-associated.

Germline-derived CDR1 and CDR2 are SGHTA and FQGNSA. J gave up 9 bases and V 4 bases, and 6 bases lay outside the gene matches. The CDR3 is 15 amino acids. The PCR used 60 Vbeta and 13 Jbeta primers. Using immunoSEQ multiplex PCR, the repertoire was profiled, and TCRdb retains in-frame clones only, with some absent. This table holds 150,000 to 200,000 clones, 70% to 80% found once. This clone was recorded a few times. What it binds is not known. Material for sequencing was PBMCs. This chain connects TRBV7-2 to TRBJ2-4; TRBD2 aligns across 13 bases. This TCR derives from a young woman in good health and CMV-seropositive. This CDR3 reads CASSSGLAGVSIQYF. The CDR3 nucleotides read TGTGCCAGCAGCTCTGGACTAGCGGGGGTTAGCATTCAGTACTTC.